The next 15 T cell receptor beta chains were all read from a single sample in a study of Graves' ophthalmopathy and Graves' hyperthyroidism. Transcripts of RNA were the source for amplifying TCR beta CDR3 regions. In the first round, RT-PCR was carried out with HTBI primers, and a multiplex PCR formed the second round. TCRdb recomputed calls from the multiplex PCR reads with MiXCR, one row per CDR3 protein. The data contain 350,000 or so distinct CDR3 sequences, roughly 17% of them seen just once; the ten biggest clones take up 12%. Input material: peripheral blood. The receptor set was obtained from an adult man with Graves' ophthalmopathy.

This clonotype was seen ten or more times. The chain employs TRBV5-5 and TRBJ2-7, with TRBD2 identical over 9 bases. CDR1 and CDR2 from the germline V gene are SGHKS and YYEKEE (reference sequence). The CDR3 is made up of 16 amino acids. V lost 6 bases, J lost 4 bases, and 14 bases stayed unmatched. The CDR3 sequence: CASTTAGVAGEYEQYF. The DNA for the CDR3 is TGTGCCAGCACCACTGCGGGGGTAGCGGGGGAATACGAGCAGTACTTC.

The gene calls are TRBV6-1 and TRBJ2-5, with D perhaps matching TRBD2 (6 bases). CDR1 MNHNS and CDR2 SASEGT come from the germline V gene. Trimming shortened V by 3 bases and J by 6 bases, and 17 bases separated the two germline ends. The CDR3 runs 15 residues. CDR3 bases: TGTGCCAGCAGTGAGGGAGGAGGGAGTCTAAAGACCCAGTACTTC. It encodes CASSEGGGSLKTQYF.

This clonotype was seen at least ten times. The chain joins TRBV2 to TRBJ1-1, with no clear D. V lost 6 bases, J lost 5 bases, and 16 bases lay in between. The CDR3 totals 14 residues. CDR1 SNHLY and CDR2 FYNNEI come from the germline V gene. The DNA for the CDR3 is TGTGCCAGCAGGGACGGGTACGGCCTAACTGAAGCTTTCTTT. As protein: CASRDGYGLTEAFF.

This clonotype came up many times. The rearrangement joins TRBV6-2 or TRBV6-3 to TRBJ2-5; D unresolved. The CDR3 consists of 12 residues. Germline V gene sequence: CDR1 MNHEY, CDR2 SVGEGT. V gave up 2 bases and J gave up 4 bases, with 5 bases separating them. The CDR3 is CASSYPIETQYF. The CDR3 DNA reads as TGTGCCAGCAGTTACCCAATAGAGACCCAGTACTTC.

This clonotype was detected ten times or more. The rearrangement uses TRBV9 and TRBJ2-5; the D is unclear. Trimming stripped 6 bases from V and 2 bases from J, with 11 bases between. The CDR3 is 13 residues long. Germline V CDR1 and CDR2: SGDLS, YYNGEE. The CDR3: CASKRQEQETQYF. The CDR3 nucleotides read TGTGCCAGCAAGAGGCAGGAACAAGAGACCCAGTACTTC.

The CDR3 DNA follows: TGCAGTGCTAGAGACTTTCTTTGGGGGGAATCGTCCTACGAGCAGTACTTC. Residues: CSARDFLWGESSYEQYF. This chain links TRBV20-1 with TRBJ2-7; the D gene is possibly TRBD2 (6 bases). CDR3 size: 17 residues. Germline CDR1 is DFQATT and CDR2 is SNEGSKA (reference sequence). The V and J ends lost 0 bases and 1 base respectively, with 19 bases between them.

This clonotype occurred many times. The V gene is TRBV6-5, the J gene TRBJ1-6, with 8 nucleotides matching TRBD1. V was clipped by 2 bases and J by 4 bases; unmatched bases: 10. This CDR3 has 18 residues. The germline CDR1 and CDR2 sequences are MNHEY and SVGAGI. CDR3 residues: CASSYQSSGGAYNSPLHF. As DNA, the CDR3 is TGTGCCAGCAGTTACCAATCGTCAGGGGGCGCATATAATTCACCCCTCCACTTT.

This clonotype was counted many times. The chain uses TRBV3-1 and TRBJ1-1; D is ambiguous. This CDR3 is 12 amino acids long. Trimming cost V 5 bases and J 1 base, with 5 bases left between them. Germline V CDR1 and CDR2: LGHDT, YNNKEL (reference sequence). CDR3 in DNA: TGTGCCAGCAGCGAAAGGAACACTGAAGCTTTCTTT. It is translated as CASSERNTEAFF.

About this clonotype itself: With a much larger clone just one base away, this may be a read error. V gene TRBV7-6 combines with J gene TRBJ2-2; 8 bases align to TRBD1. Germline lookup yields CDR1 SGHVS and CDR2 FNYEAQ. CDR3 length equals 15 residues. V gave up 5 bases and J gave up 8 bases; unmatched junction bases: 10. CDR3 residues: CASSAPVRGQGELFF. CDR3 coding DNA: TGTGCCAGCAGCGCCCCGGTCAGGGGGCAAGGGGAGCTGTTTTTT. The full variable domain, in which reference TRBV7-6 and TRBJ2-2 provide the parts outside the CDR3, is GAGVSQSPRYKVTKRGQDVALRCDPISGHVSLYWYRQALGQGPEFLTYFNYEAQQDKSGLPNDRFSAERPEGSISTLTIQRTEQRDSAMYRCASSAPVRGQGELFFGEGSRLTVL.

This clonotype was counted ten times or more. V and J are TRBV6-5 and TRBJ2-7; TRBD1 matches at 8 bases. The junction had 9 bases not matched to a gene; V was cut back by 4 bases and J by 1 base. The CDR3 is made up of 16 amino acids. Per the germline V gene, CDR1 is MNHEY and CDR2 is SVGAGI. DNA of the CDR3: TGTGCCAGCAGTTTCTCCCGGGACAGGCCTTCCTACGAGCAGTACTTC. Its translation is CASSFSRDRPSYEQYF.

At least ten counts were recorded for this clonotype. CDR3 sequence: CASSSLGTSGYEQYF. The CDR3 DNA sequence: TGTGCCAGCAGTTCCTTAGGGACTAGCGGCTACGAGCAGTACTTC. This rearrangement joins TRBV28 to TRBJ2-7; TRBD2 matches at 11 bases. After removal of 4 bases from V and 3 bases from J, the junction contained 5 bases not matched to a gene. The germline gives CDR1 MDHEN, CDR2 SYDVKM. CDR3 length equals 15 residues.

This clonotype came up many times. The chain employs TRBV7-8 and TRBJ2-5; 8 nucleotides line up with TRBD2. The CDR3 totals 16 residues. V dropped 3 bases and J dropped 2; count of bases not matched to a gene: 8. CDR1 and CDR2 from the germline V gene are SGHVS and FQNEAQ. The CDR3, as DNA: TGTGCCAGCAGCTTTCTAGCGGGTGTTTTACAAGAGACCCAGTACTTC. Amino acid sequence: CASSFLAGVLQETQYF.

The chain is built from TRBV20-1 and TRBJ2-3; tentatively, D is TRBD2 (6 bases). The CDR3 consists of 16 residues. V lost 2 bases and J 3 bases, leaving 18 bases between the germline ends. CDR1 is DFQATT, CDR2 SNEGSKA, per germline (reference sequence). CDR3: CSARNKLGLATDTQYF. DNA for the CDR3: TGCAGTGCTAGAAATAAATTGGGGCTAGCGACAGATACGCAGTATTTT.

This clonotype was detected many times. The conserved phenylalanine or tryptophan normally closing the CDR3 is absent here, so this likely arose from a read error. The V call is TRBV30, the J call TRBJ2-7; 7 bases are a match to TRBD1. From germline, CDR1 is GTSNPN and CDR2 SVGIG (reference sequence). CDR3 size: 15 residues. With 0 bases clipped from V and 0 bases from J, the junction kept 5 bases outside the gene matches. CDR3 amino acids: CAWSVEGQVSYEQYY. DNA for the CDR3: TGTGCCTGGAGTGTAGAAGGACAGGTCTCCTACGAGCAGTACTAC.

This clonotype occurred many times. This sequence joins TRBV28 and TRBJ1-2, with D unclear. In germline, CDR1 is MDHEN, CDR2 SYDVKM. This CDR3 contains 15 residues. Trimming removed 3 bases from V and 1 base from J, with 12 bases in between. The CDR3 sequence: CASSFISRNNYGYTF. CDR3 bases: TGTGCCAGCAGTTTCATATCTAGGAATAACTATGGCTACACCTTC.